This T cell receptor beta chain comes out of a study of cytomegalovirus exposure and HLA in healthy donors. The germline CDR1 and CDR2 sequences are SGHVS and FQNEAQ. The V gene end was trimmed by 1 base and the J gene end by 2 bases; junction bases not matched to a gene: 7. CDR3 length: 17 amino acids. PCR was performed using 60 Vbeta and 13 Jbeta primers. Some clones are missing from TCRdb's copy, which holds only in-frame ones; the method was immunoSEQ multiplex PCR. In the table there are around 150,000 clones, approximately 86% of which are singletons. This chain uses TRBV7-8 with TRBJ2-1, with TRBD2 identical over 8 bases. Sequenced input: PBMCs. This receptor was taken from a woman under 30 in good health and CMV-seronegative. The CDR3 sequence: CASSLVPQRGTYNEQFF. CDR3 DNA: TGTGCCAGCAGCTTAGTTCCCCAGCGGGGGACCTACAATGAGCAGTTCTTC.